Detailed here is one T cell receptor (beta chain). In the study's own analysis: For nucleated cells, counts were estimated from reference gene primer amplification. Profiling relied on immunoSEQ multiplex PCR, and the TCRdb table lists in-frame clones only, not all of them. Clone size and the V and J calls come from that table; the DNA yielded D and trimming. The repertoire has roughly 200,000 clones, 75% to 90% of them found once; the top ten carry more than 5.5%. These data come from a study of blood T cell repertoires in COVID-19. Sequenced: PBMCs or T cells enriched from blood (not recorded which). The TCR was taken from a man aged 40-49 years who had recovered from COVID-19.

As DNA, the CDR3 is TGTGCCAGCAGTTCGGGACAGGTCTATGGCTACACCTTC. It translates to CASSSGQVYGYTF. This chain joins TRBV6-5 and TRBJ1-2; TRBD1 matches 8 bases. The junction had 2 bases not matched to a gene; V was cut back by 4 bases and J by 4 bases. The CDR3 length is 13 residues. CDR1 MNHEY and CDR2 SVGAGI come from the germline V gene.